This is a list of T cell receptor beta chains from one sample in a study of shared clonotypes between healthy human individuals. The method was immunoSEQ multiplex PCR; TCRdb's version includes in-frame clones alone and lacks a portion of them. The repertoire consists of approximately 2,000,000 clones, with 85% to 95% occurring once and the leading ten covering about 0.36%. The specimen sequenced was naive CD4+ T cells from PBMCs. The origin of the receptors is a man younger than 30 in good health. Some clones in this sample may be carry-over from other donors' samples. Each CDR3 is given with its conserved first and last residue. The order of the fields is V gene, J gene, CDR3 protein.

TRBV12-5	TRBJ2-3	CASGSGQGAFGTDTQYF
TRBV11-1	TRBJ1-1	CASSLGDRGPTEAFF
TRBV5-8	TRBJ2-7	CASSAIWGYEQYF
TRBV5-4	TRBJ2-7	CASSGGLAGALEQYF
TRBV7-9	TRBJ2-2	CATAEGTGYTGELFF
TRBV2	TRBJ2-5	CASNGAETQYF
TRBV6-1	TRBJ1-5	CASSPSGDNQPQHF
TRBV30	TRBJ1-5	CAWTRDSNQPQHF
TRBV21-1	TRBJ1-2	CASGVEDGYGYTF
TRBV18	TRBJ1-4	CASSPLQGPANEKLFF
TRBV11-3	TRBJ1-4	CASSLETRSTNEKLFF
TRBV4-1	TRBJ2-7	CASSQPGLAGVSEQYF
TRBV5-1	TRBJ2-5	CASSLAGTSGRETQYF
TRBV28	TRBJ2-5	CASSFRGGGARETQYF
TRBV27	TRBJ2-1	CASSFFLRGRSFYNEQFF
TRBV25-1	TRBJ2-2	CASSGRTGGTTGELFF
TRBV11-1	TRBJ2-1	CASSFESPGGQFF
TRBV6-7	TRBJ2-1	CASSYSKDSGGGNEQFF
TRBV10-1	TRBJ2-2	CASSEGPPPGELFF
TRBV7-8	TRBJ2-5	CASSHIAGGETQYF
TRBV2	TRBJ2-7	CASSLRGSPQKQYF
TRBV5-1	TRBJ1-4	CASSYDGNEKLFF
TRBV2	TRBJ2-7	CASNLILASGEQYF
TRBV7-3	TRBJ2-1	CASSSSGGQYNEQFF
TRBV7-3	TRBJ2-3	CASSLNAAGGSDTQYF
TRBV6-5	TRBJ1-3	CASSYSWGNTIYF
TRBV18	TRBJ2-2	CASSPDRGTGELFF
TRBV19	TRBJ2-4	CASSSGRAKNIQYF
TRBV12-5	TRBJ2-5	CASGPTVSAETQYF
TRBV11-2	TRBJ2-3	CASSLAIGRTHTDTQYF
TRBV9	TRBJ2-1	CASSVAGTRAAYNEQFF